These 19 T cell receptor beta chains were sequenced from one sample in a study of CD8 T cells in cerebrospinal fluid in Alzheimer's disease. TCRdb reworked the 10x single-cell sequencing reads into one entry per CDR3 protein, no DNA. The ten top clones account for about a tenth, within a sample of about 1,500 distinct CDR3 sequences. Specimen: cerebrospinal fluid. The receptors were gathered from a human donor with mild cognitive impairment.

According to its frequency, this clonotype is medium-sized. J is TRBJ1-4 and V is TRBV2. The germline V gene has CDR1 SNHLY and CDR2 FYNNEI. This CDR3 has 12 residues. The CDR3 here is CASSEVAAKLFF.

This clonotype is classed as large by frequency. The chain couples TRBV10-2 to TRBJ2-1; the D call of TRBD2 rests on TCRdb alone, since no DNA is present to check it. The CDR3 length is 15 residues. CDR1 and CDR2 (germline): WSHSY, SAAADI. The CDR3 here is CASSERTSGGGEQFF.

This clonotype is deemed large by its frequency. The CDR3 region is CASSLGTQTQYF. The chain couples TRBV7-2 to TRBJ2-7. The CDR3 is made up of 12 amino acids. Germline V gene sequence: CDR1 SGHTA, CDR2 FQGNSA. The variable domain in full, completed from reference TRBV7-2 and TRBJ2-7, reads GAGVSQSPSNKVTEKGKDVELRCDPISGHTALYWYRQSLGQGLEFLIYFQGNSAPDKSGLPSDRFSAERTGGSVSTLTIQRTQQEDSAVYLCASSLGTQTQYFGPGTRLTVT.

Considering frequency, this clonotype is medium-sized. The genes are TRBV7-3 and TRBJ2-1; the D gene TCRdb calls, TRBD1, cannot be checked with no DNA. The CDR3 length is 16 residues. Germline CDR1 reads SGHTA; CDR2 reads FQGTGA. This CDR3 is CASSDSGGGSYNEQFF.

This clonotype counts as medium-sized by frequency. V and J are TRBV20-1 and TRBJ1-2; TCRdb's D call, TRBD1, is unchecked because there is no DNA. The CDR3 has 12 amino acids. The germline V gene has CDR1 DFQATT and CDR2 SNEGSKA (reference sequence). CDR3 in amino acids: CSAPLTTDGYTF.

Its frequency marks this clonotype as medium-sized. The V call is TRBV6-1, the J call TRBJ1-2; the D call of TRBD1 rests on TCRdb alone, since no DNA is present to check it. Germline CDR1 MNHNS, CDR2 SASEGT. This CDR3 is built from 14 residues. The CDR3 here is CASSGTGANYGYTF.

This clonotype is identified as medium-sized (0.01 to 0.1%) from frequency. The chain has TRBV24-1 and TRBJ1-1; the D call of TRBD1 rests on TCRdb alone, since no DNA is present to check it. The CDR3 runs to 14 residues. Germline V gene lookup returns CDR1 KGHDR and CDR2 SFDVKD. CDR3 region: CATSDRDRPYKAFF.

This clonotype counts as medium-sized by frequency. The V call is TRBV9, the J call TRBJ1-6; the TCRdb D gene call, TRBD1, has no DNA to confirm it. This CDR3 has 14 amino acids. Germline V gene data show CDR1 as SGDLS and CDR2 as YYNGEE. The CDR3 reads CASSVVDRGSPLHF.

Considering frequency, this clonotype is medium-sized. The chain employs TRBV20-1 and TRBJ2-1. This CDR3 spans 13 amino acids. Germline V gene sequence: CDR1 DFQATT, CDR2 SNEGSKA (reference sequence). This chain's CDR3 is CSASGDSVDEQFF.

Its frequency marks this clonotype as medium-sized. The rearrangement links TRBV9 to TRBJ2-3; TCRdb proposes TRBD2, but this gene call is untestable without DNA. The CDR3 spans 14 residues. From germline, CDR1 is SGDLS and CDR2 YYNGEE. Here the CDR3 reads CASTKGASGGPQDF.

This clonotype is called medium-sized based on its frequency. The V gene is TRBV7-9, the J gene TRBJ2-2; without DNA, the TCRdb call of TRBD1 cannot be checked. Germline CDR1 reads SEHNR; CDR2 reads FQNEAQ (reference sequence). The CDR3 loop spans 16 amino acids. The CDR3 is CASSFRTGRPTGELFF. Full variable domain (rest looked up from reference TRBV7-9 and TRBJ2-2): DTGVSQNPRHKITKRGQNVTFRCDPISEHNRLYWYRQTLGQGPEFLTYFQNEAQLEKSRLLSDRFSAERPKGSFSTLEIQRTEQGDSAMYLCASSFRTGRPTGELFFGEGSRLTVL.

The CDR3: CASSLGTATDTQYF. This chain links TRBV5-1 with TRBJ2-3; TCRdb returns TRBD1, unconfirmable since there is no DNA. The CDR3 totals 14 residues. The germline V gene encodes CDR1 SGHRS and CDR2 YFSETQ. The variable domain in full, completed from reference TRBV5-1 and TRBJ2-3, reads KAGVTQTPRYLIKTRGQQVTLSCSPISGHRSVSWYQQTPGQGLQFLFEYFSETQRNKGNFPGRFSGRQFSNSRSEMNVSTLELGDSALYLCASSLGTATDTQYFGPGTRLTVL.

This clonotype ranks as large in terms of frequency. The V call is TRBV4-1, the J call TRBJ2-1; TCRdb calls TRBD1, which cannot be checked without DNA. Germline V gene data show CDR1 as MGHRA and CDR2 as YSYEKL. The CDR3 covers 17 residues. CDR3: CASSQAPGTGVVNEQFF.

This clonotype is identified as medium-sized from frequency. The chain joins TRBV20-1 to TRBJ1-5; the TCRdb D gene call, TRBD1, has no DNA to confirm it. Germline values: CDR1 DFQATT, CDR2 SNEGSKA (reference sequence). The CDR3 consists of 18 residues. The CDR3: CSAKDRVGIAISNQPQHF.

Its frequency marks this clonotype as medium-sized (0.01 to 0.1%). This CDR3 is CAISLGQGVGTEAFF. The rearrangement uses TRBV10-3 and TRBJ1-1; the TRBD1 assignment by TCRdb is unverifiable without DNA. CDR1 and CDR2 from the germline V gene are ENHRY and SYGVKD. CDR3 length equals 15 residues.

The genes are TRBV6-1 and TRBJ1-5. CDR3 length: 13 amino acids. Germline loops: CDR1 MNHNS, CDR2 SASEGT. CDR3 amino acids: CASRIGGNQPQHF.

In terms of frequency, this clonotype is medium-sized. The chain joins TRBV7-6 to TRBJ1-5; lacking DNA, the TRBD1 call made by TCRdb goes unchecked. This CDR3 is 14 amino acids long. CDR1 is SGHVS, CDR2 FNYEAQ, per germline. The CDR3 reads CASSATGGNQPQHF.

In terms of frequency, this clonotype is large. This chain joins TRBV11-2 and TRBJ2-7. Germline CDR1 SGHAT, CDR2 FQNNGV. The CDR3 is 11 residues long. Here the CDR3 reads CASSLDGWQYF.

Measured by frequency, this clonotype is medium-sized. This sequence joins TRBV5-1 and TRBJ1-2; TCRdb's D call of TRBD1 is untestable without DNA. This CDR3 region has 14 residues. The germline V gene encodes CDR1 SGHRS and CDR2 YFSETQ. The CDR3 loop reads CASSAQPGHYGYTF. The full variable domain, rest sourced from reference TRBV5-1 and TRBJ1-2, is KAGVTQTPRYLIKTRGQQVTLSCSPISGHRSVSWYQQTPGQGLQFLFEYFSETQRNKGNFPGRFSGRQFSNSRSEMNVSTLELGDSALYLCASSAQPGHYGYTFGSGTRLTVV.